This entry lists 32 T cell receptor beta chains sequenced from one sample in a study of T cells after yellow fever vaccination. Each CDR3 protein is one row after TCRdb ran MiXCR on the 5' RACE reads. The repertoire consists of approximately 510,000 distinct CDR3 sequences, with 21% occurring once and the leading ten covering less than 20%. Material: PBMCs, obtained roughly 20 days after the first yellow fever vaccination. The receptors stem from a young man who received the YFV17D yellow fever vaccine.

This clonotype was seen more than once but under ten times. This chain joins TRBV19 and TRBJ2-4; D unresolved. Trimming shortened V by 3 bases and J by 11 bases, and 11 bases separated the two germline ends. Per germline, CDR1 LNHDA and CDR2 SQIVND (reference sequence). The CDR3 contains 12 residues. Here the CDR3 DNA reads TGTGCCAGTAGTATTAGTCCCCACGTTCAGTACTTC. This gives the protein CASSISPHVQYF.

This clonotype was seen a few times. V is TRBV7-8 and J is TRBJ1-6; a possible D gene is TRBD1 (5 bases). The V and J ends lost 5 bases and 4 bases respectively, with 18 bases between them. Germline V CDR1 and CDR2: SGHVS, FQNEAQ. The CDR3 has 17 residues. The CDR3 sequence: CASSPWGRGEYNSPLHF. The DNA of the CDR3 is TGTGCCAGCAGCCCCTGGGGCAGAGGGGAGTATAATTCACCCCTCCACTTT.

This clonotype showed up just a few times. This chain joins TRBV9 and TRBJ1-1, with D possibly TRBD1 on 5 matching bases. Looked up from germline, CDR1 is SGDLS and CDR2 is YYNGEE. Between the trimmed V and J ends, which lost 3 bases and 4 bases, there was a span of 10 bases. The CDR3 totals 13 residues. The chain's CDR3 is CASSATQGTEAFF. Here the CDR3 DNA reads TGTGCCAGCAGCGCTACGCAGGGCACTGAAGCTTTCTTT.

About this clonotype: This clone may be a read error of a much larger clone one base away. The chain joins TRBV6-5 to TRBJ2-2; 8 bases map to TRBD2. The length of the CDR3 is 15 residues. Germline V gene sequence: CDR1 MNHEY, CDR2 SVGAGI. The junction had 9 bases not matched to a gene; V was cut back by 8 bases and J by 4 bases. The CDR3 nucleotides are TGTGCCAGCCGTTCCACGGGGGGGGTCACCGGGGAGCTGTTTTTT. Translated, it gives CASRSTGGVTGELFF.

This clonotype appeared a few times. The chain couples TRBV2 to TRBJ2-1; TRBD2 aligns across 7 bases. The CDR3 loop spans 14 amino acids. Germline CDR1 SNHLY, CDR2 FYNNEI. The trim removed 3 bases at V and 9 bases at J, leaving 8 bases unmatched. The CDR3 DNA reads TGTGCCAGCAGTGACCCAGCGGGACGGGGTGAGCAGTTCTTC. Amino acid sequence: CASSDPAGRGEQFF.

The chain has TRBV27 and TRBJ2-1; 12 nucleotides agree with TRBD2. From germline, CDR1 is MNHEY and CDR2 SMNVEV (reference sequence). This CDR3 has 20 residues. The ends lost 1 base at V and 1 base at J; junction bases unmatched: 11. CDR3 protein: CASSLLASGGALGSYNEQFF. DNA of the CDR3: TGTGCCAGCAGTTTATTGGCTAGCGGGGGGGCCTTAGGGTCCTACAATGAGCAGTTCTTC.

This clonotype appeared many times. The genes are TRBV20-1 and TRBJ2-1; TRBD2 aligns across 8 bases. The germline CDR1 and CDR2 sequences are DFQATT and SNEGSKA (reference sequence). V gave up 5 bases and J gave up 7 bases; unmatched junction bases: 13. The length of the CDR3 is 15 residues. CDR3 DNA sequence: TGCAGTGCTGCATTTTCCTCGGGGGGGCCTAATGAGCAGTTCTTC. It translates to CSAAFSSGGPNEQFF.

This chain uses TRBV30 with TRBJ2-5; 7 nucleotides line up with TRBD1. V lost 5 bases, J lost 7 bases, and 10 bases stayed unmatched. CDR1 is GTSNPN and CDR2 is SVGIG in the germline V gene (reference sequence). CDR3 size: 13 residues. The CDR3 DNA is TGTGCCTGGGGACAGGAGGTGGCGGGGACCCAGTACTTC. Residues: CAWGQEVAGTQYF.

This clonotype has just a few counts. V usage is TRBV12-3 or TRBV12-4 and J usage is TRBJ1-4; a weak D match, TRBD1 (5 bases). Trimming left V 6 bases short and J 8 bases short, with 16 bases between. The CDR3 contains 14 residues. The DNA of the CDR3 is TGTGCCAGCAGAGAGACCGGGACCGCCGAAAAACTGTTTTTT. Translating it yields CASRETGTAEKLFF.

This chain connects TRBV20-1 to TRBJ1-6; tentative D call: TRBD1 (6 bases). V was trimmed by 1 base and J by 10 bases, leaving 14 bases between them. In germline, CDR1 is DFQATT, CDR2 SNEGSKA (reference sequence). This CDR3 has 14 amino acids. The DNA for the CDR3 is TGCAGTGCTAGAGGAGGAGGGGGAGGCTCACCCCTCCACTTT. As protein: CSARGGGGGSPLHF.

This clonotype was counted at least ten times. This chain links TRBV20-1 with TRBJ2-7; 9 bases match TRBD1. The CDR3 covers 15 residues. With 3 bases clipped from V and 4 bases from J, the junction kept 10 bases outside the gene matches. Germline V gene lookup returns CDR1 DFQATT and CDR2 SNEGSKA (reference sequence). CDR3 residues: CSASLPGQGAYEQYF. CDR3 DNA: TGCAGTGCTAGCCTCCCGGGACAGGGCGCGTACGAGCAGTACTTC.

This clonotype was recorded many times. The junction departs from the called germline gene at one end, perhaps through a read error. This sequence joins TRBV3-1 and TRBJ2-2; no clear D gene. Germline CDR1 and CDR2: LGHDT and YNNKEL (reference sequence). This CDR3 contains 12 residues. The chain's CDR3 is CASSQVAGELFF. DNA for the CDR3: TGCGCCAGCAGCCAAGTGGCCGGGGAGCTGTTTTTT.

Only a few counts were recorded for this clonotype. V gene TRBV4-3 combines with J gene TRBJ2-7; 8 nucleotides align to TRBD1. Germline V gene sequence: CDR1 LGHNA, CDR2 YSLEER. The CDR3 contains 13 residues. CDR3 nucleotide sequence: TGCGGACTCTTGGACAGGGCCATGTACGAGCAGTACTTC. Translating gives CGLLDRAMYEQYF.

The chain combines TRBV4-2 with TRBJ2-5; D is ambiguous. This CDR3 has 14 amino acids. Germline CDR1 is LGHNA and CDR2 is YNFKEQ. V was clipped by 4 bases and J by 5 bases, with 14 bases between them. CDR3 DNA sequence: TGTGCCAGCAGCCCCCCTTGGACCACGGAGACCCAGTACTTC. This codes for CASSPPWTTETQYF.

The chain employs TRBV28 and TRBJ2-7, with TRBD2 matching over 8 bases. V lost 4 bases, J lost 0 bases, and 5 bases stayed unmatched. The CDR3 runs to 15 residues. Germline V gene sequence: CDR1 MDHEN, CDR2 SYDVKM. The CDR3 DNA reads TGTGCCAGCAGTTCGGGGGGGCGGGGCTCCTACGAGCAGTACGTC. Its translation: CASSSGGRGSYEQYV.

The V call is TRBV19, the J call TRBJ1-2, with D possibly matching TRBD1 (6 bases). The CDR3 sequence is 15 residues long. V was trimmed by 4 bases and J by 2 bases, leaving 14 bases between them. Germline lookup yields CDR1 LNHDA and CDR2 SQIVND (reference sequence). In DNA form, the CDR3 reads TGTGCCAGTAGTACGACAGGCCTGACCAACTATGGCTACACCTTC. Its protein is CASSTTGLTNYGYTF.

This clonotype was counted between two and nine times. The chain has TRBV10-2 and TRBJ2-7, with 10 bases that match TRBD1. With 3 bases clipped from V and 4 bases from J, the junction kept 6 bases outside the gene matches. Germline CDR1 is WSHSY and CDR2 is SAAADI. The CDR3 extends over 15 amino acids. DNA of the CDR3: TGCGCCAGCAGTGACCCCGGGACAGGGGATTACGAGCAGTACTTC. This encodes CASSDPGTGDYEQYF.

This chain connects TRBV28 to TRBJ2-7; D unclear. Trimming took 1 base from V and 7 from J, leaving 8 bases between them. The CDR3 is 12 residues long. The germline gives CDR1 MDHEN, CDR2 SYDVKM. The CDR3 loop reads CASSLSPREQYF. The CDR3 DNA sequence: TGTGCCAGCAGTTTATCACCCAGGGAGCAGTACTTC.

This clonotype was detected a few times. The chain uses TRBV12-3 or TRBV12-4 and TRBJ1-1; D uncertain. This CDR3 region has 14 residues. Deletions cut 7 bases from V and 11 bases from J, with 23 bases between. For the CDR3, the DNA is TGTGCCAGCACCCTCAACGTCTTGGGGTTTCGGGCTTTCTTT. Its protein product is CASTLNVLGFRAFF.

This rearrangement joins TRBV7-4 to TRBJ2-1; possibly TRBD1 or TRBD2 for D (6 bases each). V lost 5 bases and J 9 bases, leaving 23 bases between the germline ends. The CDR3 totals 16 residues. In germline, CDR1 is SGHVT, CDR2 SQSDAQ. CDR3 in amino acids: CASSPRAGHFFGEQFF. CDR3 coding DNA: TGTGCCAGCAGCCCTCGGGCGGGACACTTTTTCGGTGAGCAGTTCTTC.

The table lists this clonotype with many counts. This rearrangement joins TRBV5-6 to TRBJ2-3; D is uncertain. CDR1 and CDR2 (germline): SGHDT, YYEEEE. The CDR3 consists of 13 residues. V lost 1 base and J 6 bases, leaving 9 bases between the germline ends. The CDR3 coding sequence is TGTGCCAGCAGCTTGAACATTCTTGATACGCAGTATTTT. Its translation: CASSLNILDTQYF.

The CDR3 protein is CASSSPLVAPISSYNEQFF. The DNA for the CDR3 is TGTGCCAGCAGCTCCCCGTTGGTAGCGCCGATTAGCTCCTACAATGAGCAGTTCTTC. This chain links TRBV11-2 with TRBJ2-1; D is possibly TRBD2 (5 bases). Germline V gene sequence: CDR1 SGHAT, CDR2 FQNNGV. CDR3 length: 19 residues. Trimming cost V 4 bases and J 0 bases, with 22 bases left between them.

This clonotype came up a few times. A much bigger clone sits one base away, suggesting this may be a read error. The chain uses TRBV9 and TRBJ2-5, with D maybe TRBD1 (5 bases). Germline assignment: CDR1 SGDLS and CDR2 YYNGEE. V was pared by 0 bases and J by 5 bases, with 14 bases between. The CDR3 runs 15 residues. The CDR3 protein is CASSVDGDSGETQYF. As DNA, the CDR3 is TGTGCCAGCAGCGTAGACGGAGATTCAGGGGAGACCCAGTACTTC.

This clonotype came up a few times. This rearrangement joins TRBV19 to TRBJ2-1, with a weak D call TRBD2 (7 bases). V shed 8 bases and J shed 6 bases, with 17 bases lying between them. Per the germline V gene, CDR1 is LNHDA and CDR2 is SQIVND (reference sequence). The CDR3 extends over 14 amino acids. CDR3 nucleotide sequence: TGTGCCAGTGGGGCAGCCGGGGGGCCCAATGAGCAGTTCTTC. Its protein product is CASGAAGGPNEQFF.

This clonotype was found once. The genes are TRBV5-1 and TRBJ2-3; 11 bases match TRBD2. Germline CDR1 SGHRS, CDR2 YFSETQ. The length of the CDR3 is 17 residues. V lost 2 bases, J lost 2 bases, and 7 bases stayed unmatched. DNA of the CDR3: TGCGCCAGCAGCTTCTGGACTAGCGGGTTTGACACAGATACGCAGTATTTT. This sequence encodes CASSFWTSGFDTDTQYF.

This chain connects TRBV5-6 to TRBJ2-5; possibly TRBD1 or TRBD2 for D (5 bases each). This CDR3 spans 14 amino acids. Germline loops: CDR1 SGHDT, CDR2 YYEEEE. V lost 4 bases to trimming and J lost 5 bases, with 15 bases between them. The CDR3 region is CASSQVGTPETQYF. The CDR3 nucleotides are TGTGCCAGCAGCCAGGTTGGGACCCCGGAGACCCAGTACTTC. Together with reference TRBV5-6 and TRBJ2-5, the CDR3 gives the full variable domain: DAGVTQSPTHLIKTRGQQVTLRCSPKSGHDTVSWYQQALGQGPQFIFQYYEEEERQRGNFPDRFSGHQFPNYSSELNVNALLLGDSALYLCASSQVGTPETQYFGPGTRLLVL.

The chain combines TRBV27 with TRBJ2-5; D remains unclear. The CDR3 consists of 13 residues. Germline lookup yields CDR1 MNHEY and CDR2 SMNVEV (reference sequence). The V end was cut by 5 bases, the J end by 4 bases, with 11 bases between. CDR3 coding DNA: TGTGCCAGCAGTCCCCCGGACCGAGAGACCCAGTACTTC. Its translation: CASSPPDRETQYF.

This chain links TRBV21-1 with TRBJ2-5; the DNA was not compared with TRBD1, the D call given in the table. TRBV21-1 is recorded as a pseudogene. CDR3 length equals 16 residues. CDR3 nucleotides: TGTGCCAGCAGCAAAAACAGGGGGGACTTCGAGGAGACCCAGTACTTC. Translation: CASSKNRGDFEETQYF.

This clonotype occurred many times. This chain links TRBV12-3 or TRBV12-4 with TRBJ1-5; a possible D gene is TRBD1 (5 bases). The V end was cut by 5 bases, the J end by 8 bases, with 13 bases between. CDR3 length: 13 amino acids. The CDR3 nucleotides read TGTGCCAGCAGTCTAGACAGCCAAAAGCCCCAGCATTTT. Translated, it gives CASSLDSQKPQHF.

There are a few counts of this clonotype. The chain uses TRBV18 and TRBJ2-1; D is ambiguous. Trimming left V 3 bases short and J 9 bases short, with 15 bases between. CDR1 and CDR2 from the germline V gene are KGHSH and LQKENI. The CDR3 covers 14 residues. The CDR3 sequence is CASSPSASGLEQFF. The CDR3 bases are TGTGCCAGCTCACCGTCGGCTAGTGGGCTTGAGCAGTTCTTC.

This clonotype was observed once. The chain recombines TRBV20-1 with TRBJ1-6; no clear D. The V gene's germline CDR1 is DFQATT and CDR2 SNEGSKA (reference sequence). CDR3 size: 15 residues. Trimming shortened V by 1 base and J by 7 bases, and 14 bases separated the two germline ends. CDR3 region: CSARGLEGGNSPLHF. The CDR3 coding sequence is TGCAGTGCTAGAGGCTTGGAGGGAGGAAATTCACCCCTCCACTTT.

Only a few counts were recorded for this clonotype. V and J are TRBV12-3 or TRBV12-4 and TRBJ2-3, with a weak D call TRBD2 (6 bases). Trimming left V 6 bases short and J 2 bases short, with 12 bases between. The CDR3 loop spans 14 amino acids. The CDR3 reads CASRPLANTDTQYF. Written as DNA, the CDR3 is TGTGCCAGCAGGCCTCTAGCGAACACAGATACGCAGTATTTT.